This T cell receptor (beta chain) came from a study of cytomegalovirus exposure and HLA in healthy donors. Looking at the study overall: The Caucasian-associated ancestry cluster contained about 80% of the approximately 420 genotyped donors.

Notes on the study in general: Near-uniform donor sequencing depth was presumed by presence/absence analyses.

With 6 bases removed from V and 1 base from J, the gap between germline ends came to 18 bases. Looked up from germline, CDR1 is SNHLY and CDR2 is FYNNEI. CDR3 length equals 16 residues. On this clone itself: Its antigen is as yet unknown.

Amplification used 60 Vbeta primers and 13 Jbeta primers. In the authors' workflow: Counted up in a later analysis, unique TCR beta chains came to 65 million to 80 million, with around 10 million shared. Generated by immunoSEQ multiplex PCR, the TCRdb table keeps only in-frame clones and is missing some. V, J and clone size were drawn from that table, and D and trimming were deduced from the DNA. The sample includes 90,000 to 130,000 clones, around 87% of them seen just once. The sequenced sample consisted of PBMCs. The sequence came from a middle-aged man in good health and CMV-seronegative. The gene calls are TRBV2 and TRBJ1-2; the D gene is possibly TRBD1 (6 bases). CDR3 nucleotide sequence: TGTGCCAGCAGCCTCGGAGACAGGAAGGTTAACTATGGCTACACCTTC. It specifies CASSLGDRKVNYGYTF.